Each of the 8 T cell receptor beta chains below was sequenced from the same sample in a study of T cell responses to AZD1222 COVID-19 vaccine. The table came from immunoSEQ multiplex PCR; TCRdb's copy has only in-frame clones and leaves some out. Seen here are roughly 140,000 clones, about 91% observed once, and the top ten hold 3% to 4%. The sequencing used peripheral blood, collected on day 0 of MenACWY control vaccination. The receptors come from an adult in good health.

The chain has TRBV2 and TRBJ1-5, with a possible D match to TRBD1 (6 bases). Between the trimmed V and J ends, which lost 5 bases and 3 bases, there was a span of 14 bases. Germline CDR1 is SNHLY and CDR2 is FYNNEI. The CDR3 covers 15 residues. In DNA form, the CDR3 reads TGTGCCAGCAGTCCAGGGGACGGATTCAATCAGCCCCAGCATTTT. The encoded protein is CASSPGDGFNQPQHF. Filled out from reference TRBV2 and TRBJ1-5, the complete variable domain reads EPEVTQTPSHQVTQMGQEVILRCVPISNHLYFYWYRQILGQKVEFLVSFYNNEISEKSEIFDDQFSVERPDGSNFTLKIRSTKLEDSAMYFCASSPGDGFNQPQHFGDGTRLSIL.

The rearrangement links TRBV5-1 to TRBJ1-3, with D perhaps TRBD1 (5 bases). The ends were cut back, 0 bases at V and 11 bases at J, with 12 bases in the middle. Germline V gene data show CDR1 as SGHRS and CDR2 as YFSETQ. The CDR3 covers 13 residues. DNA for the CDR3: TGCGCCAGCAGCTTGGGGCAGGGAAGCCCCATATATTTT. Translation: CASSLGQGSPIYF.

The chain is built from TRBV5-1 and TRBJ2-5; 8 bases map to TRBD1. V lost 4 bases to trimming and J lost 4 bases; unmatched junction nucleotides: 6. This CDR3 region has 14 residues. Per the germline V gene, CDR1 is SGHRS and CDR2 is YFSETQ. The CDR3 region has the DNA TGCGCCAGCAGCGGAATCAGGGGGCGAGAGACCCAGTACTTC. It translates to CASSGIRGRETQYF.

The V call is TRBV7-9, the J call TRBJ1-5; 9 positions match TRBD1. Trimming took 5 bases from V and 3 from J; bases not matched to a gene: 5. Germline-derived CDR1 and CDR2 are SEHNR and FQNEAQ (reference sequence). This CDR3 has 15 amino acids. This CDR3 is CASSPGQGTNQPQHF. Written as DNA, the CDR3 is TGTGCCAGCAGCCCGGGACAGGGCACCAATCAGCCCCAGCATTTT. Full variable domain (missing parts from reference TRBV7-9 and TRBJ1-5): DTGVSQNPRHKITKRGQNVTFRCDPISEHNRLYWYRQTLGQGPEFLTYFQNEAQLEKSRLLSDRFSAERPKGSFSTLEIQRTEQGDSAMYLCASSPGQGTNQPQHFGDGTRLSIL.

The V and J genes are TRBV28 and TRBJ1-5; TRBD1 might be the D (6 bases). The V end lost 3 bases, the J end lost 2 bases, and 14 bases lay between the germline ends. The CDR3 is 16 residues long. Germline assignment: CDR1 MDHEN and CDR2 SYDVKM. CDR3 sequence reads: CASSFLGGRGNQPQHF. CDR3 nucleotides: TGTGCCAGCAGTTTCCTAGGGGGGAGAGGCAATCAGCCCCAGCATTTT.

The rearrangement joins TRBV2 to TRBJ1-2; D not resolved. Germline V CDR1 and CDR2: SNHLY, FYNNEI. V lost 2 bases to trimming and J lost 7 bases, with 11 bases between them. The CDR3 loop spans 13 amino acids. The CDR3 region is CASSEILRIGYTF. DNA for the CDR3: TGTGCCAGCAGTGAAATTTTGCGGATTGGCTACACCTTC.

CDR3 amino acids: CASGRTGAAMGQFF. The CDR3 DNA follows: TGCGCCAGCGGTAGGACAGGGGCGGCTATGGGGCAGTTCTTC. The J gene is TRBJ2-1, the V gene TRBV5-1; 9 nucleotides line up with TRBD1. CDR3 length equals 14 residues. J was trimmed by 12 bases and V by 7 bases; bases with no gene match: 14. Germline CDR1 reads SGHRS; CDR2 reads YFSETQ.

The chain carries TRBV7-2 and TRBJ1-3, with unresolved D. CDR3 size: 15 residues. Per germline, CDR1 SGHTA and CDR2 FQGNSA. V was shortened by 5 bases and J by 3 bases, with 14 bases between the two germline ends. CDR3 in amino acids: CASSLRGGRGNTIYF. CDR3 coding DNA: TGTGCCAGCAGCCTGCGGGGAGGGCGTGGAAACACCATATATTTT.